These T cell receptor beta chains were read from a single sample in a study of post-analysis software for immune sequencing data. One entry per CDR3 protein, called by TCRdb with MiXCR from the PCR reads. This table has almost 700,000 distinct CDR3 sequences, about 60% appearing once. The sample was blood. These receptors all stem from a girl aged 2 to 10 with multiple sclerosis. The CDR3 runs from the conserved cysteine through the conserved F or W. The D gene is left open where the match is weak. Only part of the rows carry a size: once, few, many, or a class if the clone is expanded.

CDR3 length	D gene	V gene	clone size	J gene	CDR3 DNA	CDR3 protein
12	.	TRBV29-1	.	TRBJ2-5	TGCAGCGTGATTCCTTCCCCCGAGACCCAGTACTTC	CSVIPSPETQYF
15	.	TRBV4-1	.	TRBJ1-5	TGCGCCAGCAGCCAAGAGAACGGTAGCAATCAGCCCCAGCATTTT	CASSQENGSNQPQHF
17	TRBD2	TRBV29-1	.	TRBJ2-5	TGCAGCGTTCAACGCCGAAGCGGGGGCTTTCACCGAGAGACCCAGTACTTC	CSVQRRSGGFHRETQYF
17	TRBD1	TRBV18	.	TRBJ1-4	TGTGCCAGCTCACCAATGACAGGGGGTGCAACTAATGAAAAACTGTTTTTT	CASSPMTGGATNEKLFF
13	TRBD2	TRBV7-3	.	TRBJ2-3	TGTGCCAGCAGCTCTTTAGCGGGAGACCGACAGTATTTT	CASSSLAGDRQYF
14	TRBD2	TRBV20-1	few	TRBJ2-7	TGCAGTGCTAGCTCGCCGGGGAGGGCCTACGAGCAGTACTTC	CSASSPGRAYEQYF
15	.	TRBV20-1	.	TRBJ1-1	TGCAGTGCTAGCCGGAGGGGGGGGCTAAACACTGAAGCTTTCTTT	CSASRRGGLNTEAFF
13	.	TRBV11-2	.	TRBJ2-1	TGTGCCAGCAGCTTAGATCAGGCAGATGAGCAGTTCTTC	CASSLDQADEQFF
15	TRBD2	TRBV7-2	many	TRBJ2-1	TGTGCCAGCAGCCCGGGGACTAGCGGGACTGTTGAGCAGTTCTTC	CASSPGTSGTVEQFF
14	.	TRBV25-1	.	TRBJ2-7	TGTGCCAGCAGTGAATCGTGGAAGGCGGGAGAGCAGTACTTC	CASSESWKAGEQYF
17	TRBD1	TRBV6-1	.	TRBJ2-3	TGTGCCAGCAGCCCTACCGGACAGGGGGCCGGCACAGATACGCAGTATTTT	CASSPTGQGAGTDTQYF
16	.	TRBV6-1	.	TRBJ2-7	TGTGCCAGCAGTGAAGCGTTGTTCCGGCAACCATTCGAGCAGTACTTC	CASSEALFRQPFEQYF
15	TRBD2	TRBV11-2	.	TRBJ2-7	TGTGCCAGCAGCTTAACGGCGGGAGGTCCCTACGAGCAGTACTTC	CASSLTAGGPYEQYF
12	TRBD2	TRBV29-1	.	TRBJ2-5	TGCAGCGTCAGCGGGGCCCAAGAGACCCAGTACTTC	CSVSGAQETQYF
17	.	TRBV4-1	.	TRBJ2-7	TGCGCCAGCAGCCAAGGGTTTACGACAGGACAGTCCTACGAGCAGTACTTC	CASSQGFTTGQSYEQYF
16	.	TRBV2	.	TRBJ1-2	TGTGCCAGCACCATTCGAGCTTTGTCGGCGCATTATGGCTACACCTTC	CASTIRALSAHYGYTF
15	.	TRBV7-9	.	TRBJ1-1	TGTGCCAGCAGCTTGGTATCGGGTTTGAACACTGAAGCTTTCTTT	CASSLVSGLNTEAFF
17	TRBD1	TRBV7-9	.	TRBJ2-4	TGTGCCAGCAGCTTAGATGGGACAGCGCCCTGGGGTTACATTCAGTACTTC	CASSLDGTAPWGYIQYF
16	TRBD1	TRBV11-2	few	TRBJ1-1	TGTGCCAGCAGCCCGTGGACAGGGTTAGAGGGCACTGAAGCTTTCTTT	CASSPWTGLEGTEAFF
14	TRBD1	TRBV29-1	.	TRBJ2-7	TGCAGCGTGGGGGGGACAGGGGGCTCCTACGAGCAGTACTTC	CSVGGTGGSYEQYF
14	.	TRBV12-3/TRBV12-4	.	TRBJ2-1	TGTGCCAGCAGTTTAGTGTCCCAAAACAATGAGCAGTTCTTC	CASSLVSQNNEQFF
18	.	TRBV7-6	once	TRBJ2-7	TGTGCCAGCAGCTCCCGGTTGGGACAAGATTTAGATGCCTACGAGCAGTACTTC	CASSSRLGQDLDAYEQYF
18	.	TRBV7-9	.	TRBJ2-2	TGTGCCAGCAGTATTACCCAAAGCGGGCTGTTGAACACCGGGGAGCTGTTTTTT	CASSITQSGLLNTGELFF
18	TRBD2	TRBV12-3/TRBV12-4	.	TRBJ2-5	TGTGCCAGCAGTTTAGCAGGGACTAGCGGGGAGAAAGGGGAGACCCAGTACTTC	CASSLAGTSGEKGETQYF
14	TRBD2	TRBV20-1	few	TRBJ2-1	TGCAGTGCCCCAACGGGCGGGAGGAGGAATGAGCAGTTCTTC	CSAPTGGRRNEQFF
12	.	TRBV12-3/TRBV12-4	.	TRBJ2-7	TGTGCCAGCAGTTCGGGGTACCACGAGCAGTACTTC	CASSSGYHEQYF
12	.	TRBV29-1	.	TRBJ2-7	TGCAGCGCGACTACAAACTCCTACGAGCAGTACTTC	CSATTNSYEQYF
14	.	TRBV15	.	TRBJ1-6	TGTGCCACCAGCAGACTAGCGTATAATTCACCCCTCCACTTT	CATSRLAYNSPLHF
13	TRBD1	TRBV6-2/TRBV6-3	.	TRBJ2-4	TGTGCCAGCGGCAGGGGGGCCAAAAACATTCAGTACTTC	CASGRGAKNIQYF
15	TRBD2	TRBV2	once	TRBJ2-7	TGTGCCAGCAGTGAGACTAGCGGGGGAACCTACGAGCAGTACTTC	CASSETSGGTYEQYF
14	.	TRBV3-1	few	TRBJ1-1	TGTGCCAGCAGCCTTGATCGGGGGGCCACTGAAGCTTTCTTT	CASSLDRGATEAFF
16	.	TRBV12-3/TRBV12-4	.	TRBJ2-3	TGTGCCAGCAGTTTAATACGAGACCCTAGCACAGATACGCAGTATTTT	CASSLIRDPSTDTQYF
16	TRBD2	TRBV6-5	few	TRBJ2-1	TGTGCCAGCAGTTACGCCTGGACTAGCGGGGGAAATGAGCAGTTCTTC	CASSYAWTSGGNEQFF
12	.	TRBV24-1	.	TRBJ2-3	TGTGCCACCAGTGCGCCAAGCGATACGCAGTATTTT	CATSAPSDTQYF
13	.	TRBV20-1	few	TRBJ2-5	TGCAGTGGGGGGGAGTCAAACAAAGAGACCCAGTACTTC	CSGGESNKETQYF
12	.	TRBV20-1	few	TRBJ2-3	TGCAGTGCCCCGACAGTCACAGATACGCAGTATTTT	CSAPTVTDTQYF
17	.	TRBV7-2	.	TRBJ2-6	TGTGCCAGCAGCTTAGCGGCGCACCTCGAAGGGGCCGACGTCCTGACTTTC	CASSLAAHLEGADVLTF
18	.	TRBV20-1	.	TRBJ2-1	TGCAGTGCTAGAGATACATCGATAGCGGAGGGGCTATCGGGTGAGCAGTTCTTC	CSARDTSIAEGLSGEQFF
18	TRBD2	TRBV3-1	.	TRBJ2-1	TGTGCCAGCAGCCAACCCAATCGGCGAGCGGGGTTGTACAATGAGCAGTTCTTC	CASSQPNRRAGLYNEQFF
17	.	TRBV6-2/TRBV6-3	.	TRBJ2-1	TGTGCCAGCAGTTGGGACCTCATTTCGAGCTCCTACAATGAGCAGTTCTTC	CASSWDLISSSYNEQFF